The source of this T cell receptor (beta chain) is a study of PD-1 blockade in classical Hodgkin lymphoma. Trimming stripped 0 bases from V and 5 bases from J, with 8 bases between. This CDR3 contains 14 residues. CDR1 is LNHNV, CDR2 YYDKDF, per germline (reference sequence). Every single patient, without exception, relapsed after autologous stem cell transplantation, and brentuximab vedotin exposure varied. TCRdb's table, derived via immunoSEQ multiplex PCR, lists solely in-frame clones and lacks some. The sample comprises about 46,000 clones, over 70% of which are singletons, and about 11% rests with the top ten.

The source of this sequence is a human donor with classical Hodgkin lymphoma. V gene TRBV15 combines with J gene TRBJ2-1, with a possible D match to TRBD2 (5 bases). The material sequenced was peripheral blood mononuclear cells (PBMCs), taken at baseline. This CDR3 reads CATSRDLADNEQFF. DNA for the CDR3: TGTGCCACCAGCAGAGACCTAGCAGACAATGAGCAGTTCTTC.